The 31 T cell receptor beta chains in this list originate from one sample, sequenced in a study of cytomegalovirus exposure and HLA in healthy donors. PCR used 60 Vbeta primers and 13 Jbeta primers. TCRdb's table, derived via immunoSEQ multiplex PCR, lists solely in-frame clones and lacks some. The table records some 140,000 clones, roughly three quarters of them present only once. The sequenced material came from PBMCs. These receptors were collected from a man aged 25-45 years in good health and CMV-seropositive.

A single count supports this clone. The chain carries TRBV5-1 and TRBJ2-5; TRBD2 matches at 12 bases. The CDR3 contains 17 residues. After removal of 4 bases from V and 1 base from J, the junction contained 8 bases not matched to a gene. Germline V CDR1 and CDR2: SGHRS, YFSETQ. The CDR3 DNA reads TGCGCCAGCAGCCCTGGCCTACTAGCGGGGGGCCAAGAGACCCAGTACTTC. The encoded protein is CASSPGLLAGGQETQYF.

The chain carries TRBV5-4 and TRBJ1-6, with D maybe TRBD1 (5 bases). Per germline, CDR1 SGHNT and CDR2 YYREEE (reference sequence). This CDR3 region has 17 residues. Trimming pared 4 bases from V and 0 bases from J, leaving 14 bases between. The CDR3 region is CASSRQRGSSYNSPLHF. Here the CDR3 DNA reads TGTGCCAGCAGCCGACAAAGGGGATCCTCCTATAATTCACCCCTCCACTTT.

The chain links TRBV6-5 to TRBJ2-1; TRBD2 matches 10 bases. This CDR3 contains 15 residues. The germline CDR1 and CDR2 sequences are MNHEY and SVGAGI. The J segment lost 2 bases and the V segment lost 2 bases, leaving 0 bases of the junction unmatched. CDR3 coding DNA: TGTGCCAGCAGTTACGGGACTAGCGCCTACAATGAGCAGTTCTTC. The encoded protein is CASSYGTSAYNEQFF.

The chain recombines TRBV4-3 with TRBJ1-5; 8 positions agree with TRBD1. J gave up 1 base and V 0 bases, and 2 bases lay outside the gene matches. There are 16 residues in the CDR3. The V gene's germline CDR1 is LGHNA and CDR2 YSLEER. The CDR3 reads CASSQDRGLSNQPQHF. DNA for the CDR3: TGCGCCAGCAGCCAAGACAGGGGGCTGAGCAATCAGCCCCAGCATTTT.

This chain uses TRBV19 with TRBJ2-3, with a possible D match to TRBD1 (5 bases). Germline lookup yields CDR1 LNHDA and CDR2 SQIVND (reference sequence). The CDR3 has 16 amino acids. Trimming stripped 4 bases from V and 3 bases from J, with 17 bases between. CDR3: CASSTDTLGWTDTQYF. The CDR3 DNA reads as TGTGCCAGTAGTACGGACACTTTGGGATGGACAGATACGCAGTATTTT.

The J gene is TRBJ1-5, the V gene TRBV10-3, with D unresolved. The CDR3 length is 12 residues. The germline V gene encodes CDR1 ENHRY and CDR2 SYGVKD. CDR3 in amino acids: CATRAGNQPQHF. The CDR3 DNA is TGTGCGACTAGAGCAGGCAATCAGCCCCAGCATTTT.

This clone was found a few times. This chain connects TRBV12-5 to TRBJ1-1; 9 nucleotides agree with TRBD1. V shed 5 bases and J 6 bases; nucleotides not matched to a gene: 7. The germline V gene has CDR1 LGHNT and CDR2 FRNRAP. The CDR3 runs 14 residues. In nucleotides, the CDR3 is TGTGCTAGTGGTCCAGGACAGGGGACGGCTGAAGCTTTCTTT. Its protein product is CASGPGQGTAEAFF.

V gene TRBV15 combines with J gene TRBJ2-3, with 10 bases matching TRBD2. The length of the CDR3 is 14 residues. Per the germline V gene, CDR1 is LNHNV and CDR2 is YYDKDF (reference sequence). V dropped 1 base and J dropped 13; count of bases not matched to a gene: 8. The CDR3 loop is CATSRALAGAREYF. Written as DNA, the CDR3 is TGTGCCACCAGCAGAGCCCTAGCGGGAGCCCGGGAGTATTTT.

This clone appeared once. The chain carries TRBV13 and TRBJ1-1; TRBD1 aligns across 7 bases. The CDR3 runs 18 residues. V shed 3 bases, J shed 5 bases, and the junction held 18 bases outside the gene matches. Looked up from germline, CDR1 is PRHDT and CDR2 is FYEKMQ (reference sequence). The CDR3 coding sequence is TGTGCCAGCAGCTTGAGGAGGGGCTCGGACAGGCTGGGGACTGAAGCTTTCTTT. It codes for CASSLRRGSDRLGTEAFF.

The chain is built from TRBV15 and TRBJ2-7, with 10 positions matching TRBD2. This CDR3 spans 15 amino acids. Germline V CDR1 and CDR2: LNHNV, YYDKDF (reference sequence). J was trimmed by 2 bases and V by 3 bases; bases with no gene match: 4. CDR3 loop: CATSSLAGAAYEQYF. The CDR3 DNA reads as TGTGCCACCAGCAGTCTAGCGGGGGCCGCCTACGAGCAGTACTTC.

This clone has just one count. The V gene is TRBV21-1, the J gene TRBJ2-5; the D call in the table, TRBD2, was not verified against the DNA. TRBV21-1 is a pseudogene. The CDR3 length is 12 residues. The DNA for the CDR3 is TGTGCCAGCAGCCTACCTTGGGAGACCCAGTACTTC. As protein: CASSLPWETQYF.

This clone is a singleton in its sample. The chain uses TRBV2 and TRBJ2-2; possible D gene TRBD2, 6 bases. Germline CDR1 reads SNHLY; CDR2 reads FYNNEI. Trimming shortened V by 3 bases and J by 8 bases, and 16 bases separated the two germline ends. The CDR3 is 15 residues long. CDR3 protein: CASSEGRRGSGELFF. Written as DNA, the CDR3 is TGTGCCAGCAGTGAGGGAAGGAGGGGTTCAGGGGAGCTGTTTTTT. The complete variable domain, with remaining parts taken from reference TRBV2 and TRBJ2-2, reads EPEVTQTPSHQVTQMGQEVILRCVPISNHLYFYWYRQILGQKVEFLVSFYNNEISEKSEIFDDQFSVERPDGSNFTLKIRSTKLEDSAMYFCASSEGRRGSGELFFGEGSRLTVL.

V and J are TRBV2 and TRBJ2-7; the match to TRBD1 covers 9 bases. J was trimmed by 3 bases and V by 10 bases; bases with no gene match: 10. This CDR3 is 14 amino acids long. The germline V gene has CDR1 SNHLY and CDR2 FYNNEI. The chain's CDR3 is CATRGQGPFYEQYF. In DNA, the CDR3 is TGTGCCACCCGGGGACAGGGTCCTTTCTACGAGCAGTACTTC.

J is TRBJ2-1 and V is TRBV4-2; TRBD2 aligns across 12 bases. This CDR3 has 17 amino acids. Germline CDR1 is LGHNA and CDR2 is YNFKEQ. V trimming: 0 bases; J trimming: 6 bases; junction bases outside the gene matches: 6. Written as DNA, the CDR3 is TGTGCCAGCAGCCAAGAACTAGCGGGGGGATATGGCAATGAGCAGTTCTTC. Its translation: CASSQELAGGYGNEQFF.

This clone came up a few times. The chain has TRBV10-3 and TRBJ2-2; TRBD1 aligns across 8 bases. The CDR3 consists of 17 residues. V lost 10 bases and J lost 2; bases outside the gene matches: 15. CDR1 is ENHRY, CDR2 SYGVKD, per germline. The DNA of the CDR3 is TGTGCCAGCGTCCGAGCAGACAGGGGACCAAACACCGGGGAGCTGTTTTTT. This sequence encodes CASVRADRGPNTGELFF.

V gene TRBV18 combines with J gene TRBJ2-5; maybe TRBD2 (5 bases). The CDR3 has 14 amino acids. Germline loops: CDR1 KGHSH, CDR2 LQKENI. Trimming left V 3 bases short and J 5 bases short, with 13 bases between. CDR3 sequence: CASSPSLGEETQYF. CDR3 nucleotide sequence: TGTGCCAGCTCACCCTCACTGGGAGAGGAGACCCAGTACTTC.

In its sample, this clone was seen a few times. Other DNA sequences of this sample code for an identical CDR3. This sequence joins TRBV4-1 and TRBJ2-7; no definite D call. The CDR3 contains 14 residues. V was cut by 0 bases and J by 6 bases, with 12 bases left in between. CDR1 MGHRA and CDR2 YSYEKL come from the germline V gene. The CDR3: CASSQDRSRSEQYF. The CDR3 DNA is TGCGCCAGCAGCCAAGATCGGTCGAGGAGCGAGCAGTACTTC.

This clone was observed once. This rearrangement joins TRBV30 to TRBJ2-7; 7 nucleotides line up with TRBD2. The CDR3 contains 15 residues. CDR1 and CDR2 (germline): GTSNPN, SVGIG (reference sequence). The V gene end was trimmed by 0 bases and the J gene end by 8 bases; junction bases not matched to a gene: 13. CDR3 nucleotides: TGTGCCTGGAGTGTAGAGGGGAGGGCCTCTTCGAAGCAGTACTTC. Residues: CAWSVEGRASSKQYF.

DNA for the CDR3: TGTGCCAGCAGCTTAGAACGGACTTCTGGAAACACCATATATTTT. Its protein product is CASSLERTSGNTIYF. The rearrangement joins TRBV7-9 to TRBJ1-3; D not resolved. CDR1 and CDR2 (germline): SEHNR, FQNEAQ (reference sequence). CDR3 length: 15 residues. V lost 1 base and J 1 base, leaving 8 bases between the germline ends.

For the CDR3, the DNA is TGTGCCAGCAGAAGTCTACCGGGCACGGGAGGCTCTGGGGCCAACGTCCTGACTTTC. It encodes CASRSLPGTGGSGANVLTF. The chain carries TRBV27 and TRBJ2-6, with TRBD2 matching 7 bases. The CDR3 runs 19 residues. The V gene end was trimmed by 6 bases and the J gene end by 0 bases; junction bases not matched to a gene: 14. From germline, CDR1 is MNHEY and CDR2 SMNVEV (reference sequence).

The sample holds a few counts of this clone. The sample carries other DNA sequences with the same CDR3. The chain has TRBV28 and TRBJ2-6, with a weak D call TRBD1 (7 bases). The CDR3 is 15 amino acids. Germline assignment: CDR1 MDHEN and CDR2 SYDVKM. Trimming took 6 bases from V and 4 from J, leaving 13 bases between them. CDR3: CASSPGGSGANVLTF. CDR3 sequence (DNA): TGTGCCAGCAGCCCAGGGGGGTCCGGGGCCAACGTCCTGACTTTC.

The chain links TRBV6-5 to TRBJ2-2, with D unresolved. This CDR3 comprises 14 residues. The germline V gene has CDR1 MNHEY and CDR2 SVGAGI. With 2 bases removed from V and 1 base from J, the gap between germline ends came to 5 bases. CDR3 region: CASSYTRNTGELFF. In nucleotides, the CDR3 is TGTGCCAGCAGTTACACCAGGAACACCGGGGAGCTGTTTTTT.

The rearrangement links TRBV11-2 to TRBJ2-5, with D possibly TRBD2 on 5 matching bases. V shed 5 bases and J shed 4 bases, with 14 bases lying between them. Germline V CDR1 and CDR2: SGHAT, FQNNGV. The CDR3 length is 14 residues. The CDR3 nucleotides read TGTGCCAGCAGCCCCGGGGTCGCGGGAGAGACCCAGTACTTC. Translated, it gives CASSPGVAGETQYF.

This clone was seen only once. This chain connects TRBV2 to TRBJ1-3; 7 bases are a match to TRBD1. The CDR3 length is 13 residues. Per germline, CDR1 SNHLY and CDR2 FYNNEI. V was clipped by 9 bases and J by 4 bases; unmatched bases: 6. CDR3 sequence: CASLKDRGNTIYF. The DNA of the CDR3 is TGTGCCAGTTTAAAGGACAGGGGAAACACCATATATTTT.

This sequence joins TRBV7-9 and TRBJ1-3, with unresolved D. Trimming cost V 8 bases and J 0 bases, with 11 bases left between them. Germline V lookup: CDR1 SEHNR, CDR2 FQNEAQ (reference sequence). The CDR3 is 14 residues long. The CDR3 sequence: CASGAEYSGNTIYF. The CDR3 DNA sequence: TGTGCCAGCGGAGCGGAATACTCTGGAAACACCATATATTTT.

This clone was seen a few times. The rearrangement links TRBV6-1 to TRBJ1-5; no clear D. The V gene lost 1 base and the J gene lost 0 bases, with 10 bases spanning the gap. Germline lookup yields CDR1 MNHNS and CDR2 SASEGT. This CDR3 has 16 residues. This CDR3 reads CASSEGTRSSNQPQHF. The CDR3 DNA reads as TGTGCCAGCAGTGAAGGAACACGATCTAGCAATCAGCCCCAGCATTTT.

The gene calls are TRBV6-6 and TRBJ2-3; D is undetermined. V was clipped by 5 bases and J by 0 bases, with 6 bases between them. Germline V CDR1 and CDR2: MNHNY, SVGAGI (reference sequence). The CDR3 is made up of 13 amino acids. CDR3 nucleotides: TGTGCCAGCAGTACCCTAAGCACAGATACGCAGTATTTT. It specifies CASSTLSTDTQYF.

V and J are TRBV19 and TRBJ1-1; maybe TRBD1 (6 bases). The CDR3 is made up of 17 amino acids. CDR1 is LNHDA, CDR2 SQIVND, per germline (reference sequence). The germline V and J ends were trimmed by 4 bases and 1 base, with 19 bases remaining between them. The CDR3 nucleotides read TGTGCCAGTAGTAGCGGTGGAAGACAGGCTTGGAACACTGAAGCTTTCTTT. Amino acids: CASSSGGRQAWNTEAFF.

The sample holds a few counts of this clone. The rearrangement joins TRBV7-9 to TRBJ2-5; 11 bases agree with TRBD2. The V segment lost 0 bases and the J segment 5 bases; nucleotides outside the gene matches: 5. This CDR3 contains 16 residues. Per germline, CDR1 SEHNR and CDR2 FQNEAQ (reference sequence). CDR3 amino acids: CASSLALASGRETQYF. As DNA, the CDR3 is TGTGCCAGCAGCTTAGCGCTAGCTAGCGGGAGGGAGACCCAGTACTTC.

Here the CDR3 reads CASSPMGGGHEQYF. CDR3 in DNA: TGTGCCAGCAGCCCTATGGGGGGTGGCCACGAGCAGTACTTC. V usage is TRBV5-6 and J usage is TRBJ2-7; a possible D gene is TRBD2 (6 bases). With 4 bases removed from V and 5 bases from J, the gap between germline ends came to 16 bases. The germline V gene encodes CDR1 SGHDT and CDR2 YYEEEE. The CDR3 extends over 14 amino acids.

This clone was counted between two and nine times. Other DNA sequences in the sample encode the same CDR3. The V call is TRBV30, the J call TRBJ1-1; the D is unclear. Germline CDR1 is GTSNPN and CDR2 is SVGIG (reference sequence). The length of the CDR3 is 13 residues. V was trimmed by 5 bases and J by 0 bases, leaving 10 bases between them. CDR3 protein: CAWGGGLNTEAFF. The CDR3 region has the DNA TGTGCCTGGGGCGGTGGATTGAACACTGAAGCTTTCTTT.